The 11 T cell receptor beta chains reported below all come from one sample, sequenced in a study of T-cell memory formation after mild COVID-19. TCRdb reprocessed the 5' RACE reads via MiXCR and lists one record per CDR3 protein. The data show a few hundred thousand distinct CDR3 sequences, about a sixth seen once. The sequenced sample was PBMCs or a T cell subset sorted from them (not recorded which). Receptors were obtained from a man aged 18 to 30 who had mild COVID-19 (a few samples of this study predate the infection). Cell type and time point are not known.

The V and J genes are TRBV10-3 and TRBJ2-1; 11 nucleotides agree with TRBD2. Germline CDR1 is ENHRY and CDR2 is SYGVKD. Germline trimming cut 4 bases from V and 4 bases from J; bases unmatched to any gene: 3. The CDR3 is made up of 15 amino acids. CDR3 loop: CAISGLAGIYNEQFF. The CDR3, as DNA: TGTGCCATCAGTGGACTAGCGGGGATTTACAATGAGCAGTTCTTC.

There are many counts of this clonotype. The V gene is TRBV4-1, the J gene TRBJ1-4; D uncertain. The CDR3 has 14 residues. V shed 5 bases and J shed 7 bases, with 14 bases lying between them. CDR1 and CDR2 (germline): MGHRA, YSYEKL. CDR3 DNA: TGCGCCAGCAGCGAACGGGGTGTGAGTGAAAAACTGTTTTTT. It yields the protein CASSERGVSEKLFF.

This clonotype was counted between two and nine times. This chain uses TRBV12-3 or TRBV12-4 with TRBJ1-2, with 8 bases matching TRBD1. The V segment lost 4 bases and the J segment 1 base; nucleotides outside the gene matches: 8. There are 16 residues in the CDR3. The CDR3 bases are TGTGCCAGCAGTTCTTTGGACAGGGTTCGTAACTATGGCTACACCTTC. Its protein product is CASSSLDRVRNYGYTF.

The rearrangement links TRBV7-9 to TRBJ2-7; 9 bases are a match to TRBD1. V dropped 8 bases and J dropped 3; count of bases not matched to a gene: 5. CDR1 and CDR2 from the germline V gene are SEHNR and FQNEAQ (reference sequence). The CDR3 has 13 amino acids. The chain's CDR3 is CASGRTGVYEQYV. In DNA, the CDR3 is TGTGCCAGCGGTAGGACAGGGGTCTACGAGCAGTACGTC.

The chain is built from TRBV15 and TRBJ2-2; D not resolved. Germline CDR1 and CDR2: LNHNV and YYDKDF (reference sequence). V was shortened by 0 bases and J by 7 bases, with 12 bases between the two germline ends. The CDR3 loop spans 15 amino acids. The CDR3 sequence: CATSRDPAMNGELFF. The CDR3 DNA reads TGTGCCACCAGCAGAGATCCGGCTATGAACGGGGAGCTGTTTTTT.

The chain couples TRBV4-2 to TRBJ1-2; tentatively, D is TRBD1 (5 bases). V lost 0 bases to trimming and J lost 0 bases, with 8 bases between them. Per the germline V gene, CDR1 is LGHNA and CDR2 is YNFKEQ. The CDR3 is 15 amino acids. CDR3: CASSQDAGSNYGYTF. CDR3 nucleotide sequence: TGTGCCAGCAGCCAAGATGCAGGGTCTAACTATGGCTACACCTTC.

V usage is TRBV6-5 and J usage is TRBJ1-2; tentative D call: TRBD1 (5 bases). Looked up from germline, CDR1 is MNHEY and CDR2 is SVGAGI. The CDR3 spans 14 residues. Trimming took 2 bases from V and 3 from J, leaving 10 bases between them. The CDR3 DNA follows: TGTGCCAGCAGTTACATCGGGGGTGACTATGGCTACACCTTC. It encodes CASSYIGGDYGYTF.

This clonotype was counted between two and nine times. The chain recombines TRBV15 with TRBJ2-7, with D perhaps matching TRBD2 (6 bases). Per the germline V gene, CDR1 is LNHNV and CDR2 is YYDKDF (reference sequence). V dropped 1 base and J dropped 2 bases, with 9 bases sitting between them. The CDR3 loop spans 14 amino acids. In nucleotides, the CDR3 is TGTGCCACCAGCAGAGGAGGAGGGACCTACGAGCAGTACGTC. This codes for CATSRGGGTYEQYV.

This clonotype was picked up a small number of times. This chain connects TRBV24-1 to TRBJ1-3; D possibly corresponds to TRBD1 (6 bases). Germline loops: CDR1 KGHDR, CDR2 SFDVKD. CDR3 length: 13 residues. V was trimmed by 3 bases and J by 8 bases, leaving 10 bases between them. The CDR3 sequence is CATSDIRGDTIYF. As DNA, the CDR3 is TGTGCCACCAGTGATATCAGGGGCGACACCATATATTTT.

The chain links TRBV4-3 to TRBJ1-4; D is undetermined. Trimming stripped 4 bases from V and 7 bases from J, with 16 bases between. CDR1 is LGHNA and CDR2 is YSLEER in the germline V gene. The CDR3 extends over 15 amino acids. In nucleotides, the CDR3 is TGCGCCAGCAGCCGCCGTGGGGAGGTGGGTGAAAAACTGTTTTTT. Encoded protein: CASSRRGEVGEKLFF.

This clonotype was found many times. The chain recombines TRBV4-1 with TRBJ1-1; tentative D call: TRBD1 (5 bases). V shed 4 bases and J shed 2 bases, with 17 bases lying between them. Germline assignment: CDR1 MGHRA and CDR2 YSYEKL. The CDR3 is 16 residues long. In DNA form, the CDR3 reads TGCGCCAGCAGCCGCCTCCCCCAGACAGTAAACACTGAAGCTTTCTTT. Translated: CASSRLPQTVNTEAFF.